Below, one T cell receptor (beta chain) is given with its context. These data originate in a study of control samples from healthy donors and cancer patients. The CDR3 has 13 residues. Germline V gene lookup returns CDR1 KGHDR and CDR2 SFDVKD. Trimming at V came to 6 bases and at J to 1 base, leaving 1 base not matched to a gene. Repertoires were generated with immunoSEQ multiplex PCR, while TCRdb's copy carries only in-frame clones and drops some. This sample has some 140,000 clones, with about 95% found just once. The sample taken for sequencing was PBMCs. The chain is built from TRBV24-1 and TRBJ2-5; 7 bases are a match to TRBD1. The origin of this receptor is a man aged 60-69 years with colorectal cancer. CDR3 sequence (DNA): TGTGCCACCAGTTCAGGGGGCCAAGAGACCCAGTACTTC. It encodes CATSSGGQETQYF.